Below, one T cell receptor (beta chain) is given with its context. Its antigen is still unknown. Per-base qualities were not stored, and no clone one base away is much larger. This sample is drawn from a study of PD-1 blockade in mismatch repair-deficient tumors (dated by TCRdb to the late 2010s). The study in broad terms: Between late 2013 and September 2016, the trial enrolled around 89 consecutive patients with approximately 13 mismatch repair-deficient cancer types, every one of whom had been previously treated and was progressing. Tumor-associated T cell clones in the peripheral blood of patients responding to PD-1 blockade were tracked using deep sequencing of TCR CDR3 regions. What the work shows at the level of the full study, not this receptor alone: After pembrolizumab, tumor-resident clones, which were often undetectable in blood before treatment, expanded rapidly and then contracted, generally ahead of radiologic responses.

Sequences SGHRS (CDR1) and YFSETQ (CDR2) are obtained from the germline V gene. Trimming leaves V shorter by 0 bases and J shorter by 9 bases, with the junction holding 4 bases beyond the gene matches. The CDR3 runs 15 amino acids, cysteine and phenylalanine included. The kept DNA is CDR3 alone, 45 bases in frame from the first base. Mismatch repair deficiency in every enrolled patient was established by polymerase chain reaction or immunohistochemistry. TCR sequencing was performed for three patients who responded to pembrolizumab therapy. The phase II trial prospectively evaluated PD-1 blockade with pembrolizumab in advanced mismatch repair-deficient cancers, independent of tissue of origin. Peripheral blood T cell samples were collected serially, before PD-1 blockade began and at several time points afterward. Blood sampling times were expressed in weeks after the first pembrolizumab dose. The library was obtained by the immunoSEQ multiplex PCR assay. TCRdb stores this immuneACCESS table with in-frame sequences only. Part of the clones is absent; in the studies checked, under half of the shortfall reflects unresolved V genes, and no reason is known for the rest. The sample yields 15,000 or so clones; over 70% were counted once. The top ten hold roughly 1.7% of the sample.

This receptor was obtained from an adult with mismatch repair-deficient cancer. The sequencing used PBMCs, collected less than 25 weeks after starting pembrolizumab. The chain employs TRBV5-1 and TRBJ2-1; TRBD2 aligns with 12 central bases. This receptor has the CDR3 CASSLGLAGAREQFF. The nucleotides read TGCGCCAGCAGCTTGGGACTAGCGGGAGCACGTGAGCAGTTCTTC.